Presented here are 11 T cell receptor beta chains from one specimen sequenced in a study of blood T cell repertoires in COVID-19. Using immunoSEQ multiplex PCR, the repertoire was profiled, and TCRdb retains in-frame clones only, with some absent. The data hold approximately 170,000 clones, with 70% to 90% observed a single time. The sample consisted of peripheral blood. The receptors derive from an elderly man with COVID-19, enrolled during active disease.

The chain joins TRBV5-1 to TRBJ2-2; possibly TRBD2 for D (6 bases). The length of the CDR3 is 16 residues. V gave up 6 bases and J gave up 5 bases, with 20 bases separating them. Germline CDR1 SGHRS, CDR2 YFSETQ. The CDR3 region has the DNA TGCGCCAGCACCACTGTCGCGGCGGGGTGGACCGGGGAGCTGTTTTTT. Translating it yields CASTTVAAGWTGELFF.

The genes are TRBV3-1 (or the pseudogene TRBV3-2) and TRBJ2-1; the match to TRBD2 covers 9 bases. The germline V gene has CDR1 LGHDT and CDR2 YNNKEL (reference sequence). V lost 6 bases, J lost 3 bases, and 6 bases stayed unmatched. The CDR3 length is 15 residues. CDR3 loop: CASRNGLAFYNEQFF. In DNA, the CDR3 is TGTGCCAGCAGGAATGGACTAGCGTTCTACAATGAGCAGTTCTTC.

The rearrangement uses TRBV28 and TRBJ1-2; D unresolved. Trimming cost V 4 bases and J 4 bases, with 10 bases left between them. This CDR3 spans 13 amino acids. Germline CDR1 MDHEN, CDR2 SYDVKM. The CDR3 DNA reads TGTGCCAGCAGTTCCCCGGGTGGCTATGGCTACACCTTC. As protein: CASSSPGGYGYTF.

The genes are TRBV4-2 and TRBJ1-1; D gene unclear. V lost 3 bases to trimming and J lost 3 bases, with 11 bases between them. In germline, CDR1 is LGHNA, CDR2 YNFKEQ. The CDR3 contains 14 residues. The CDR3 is CASSQVQRDTEAFF. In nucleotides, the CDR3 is TGTGCCAGCAGCCAGGTCCAGCGGGACACTGAAGCTTTCTTT.

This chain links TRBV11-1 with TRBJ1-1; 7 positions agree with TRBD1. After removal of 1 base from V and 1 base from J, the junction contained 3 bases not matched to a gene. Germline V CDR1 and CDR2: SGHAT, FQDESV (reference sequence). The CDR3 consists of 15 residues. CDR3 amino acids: CASSLVAGGNTEAFF. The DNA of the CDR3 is TGTGCCAGCAGCTTAGTGGCAGGGGGGAACACTGAAGCTTTCTTT.

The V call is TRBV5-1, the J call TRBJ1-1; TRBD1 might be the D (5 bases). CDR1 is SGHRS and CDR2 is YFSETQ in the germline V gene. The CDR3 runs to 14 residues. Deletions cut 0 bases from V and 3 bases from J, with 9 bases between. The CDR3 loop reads CASSLDRWDTEAFF. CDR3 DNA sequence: TGCGCCAGCAGCTTGGACAGGTGGGACACTGAAGCTTTCTTT.

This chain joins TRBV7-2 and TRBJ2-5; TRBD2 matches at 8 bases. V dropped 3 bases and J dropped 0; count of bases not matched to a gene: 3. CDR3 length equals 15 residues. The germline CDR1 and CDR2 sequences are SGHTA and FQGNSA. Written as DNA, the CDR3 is TGTGCCAGCAGCTTTGTAGCGGGGAACCAAGAGACCCAGTACTTC. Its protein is CASSFVAGNQETQYF.

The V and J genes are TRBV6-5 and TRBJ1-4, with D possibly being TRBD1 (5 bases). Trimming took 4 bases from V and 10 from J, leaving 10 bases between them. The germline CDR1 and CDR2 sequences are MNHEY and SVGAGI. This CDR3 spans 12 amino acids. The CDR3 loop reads CASSSRGGKLFF. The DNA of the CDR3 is TGTGCCAGCAGTTCGCGGGGGGGAAAACTGTTTTTT.

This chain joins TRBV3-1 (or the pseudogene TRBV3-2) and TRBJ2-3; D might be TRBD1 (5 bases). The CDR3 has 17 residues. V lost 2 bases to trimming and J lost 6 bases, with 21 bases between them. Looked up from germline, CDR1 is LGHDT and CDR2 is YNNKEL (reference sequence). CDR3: CASSQRATGGALDTQYF. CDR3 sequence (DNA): TGTGCCAGCAGCCAAAGAGCAACAGGCGGAGCTTTGGATACGCAGTATTTT.

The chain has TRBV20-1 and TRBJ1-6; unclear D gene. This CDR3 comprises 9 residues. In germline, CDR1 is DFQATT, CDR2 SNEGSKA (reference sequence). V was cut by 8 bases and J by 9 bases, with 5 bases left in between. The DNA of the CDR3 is TGCAGTCTAACTTCACCCCTCCACTTT. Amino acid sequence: CSLTSPLHF.

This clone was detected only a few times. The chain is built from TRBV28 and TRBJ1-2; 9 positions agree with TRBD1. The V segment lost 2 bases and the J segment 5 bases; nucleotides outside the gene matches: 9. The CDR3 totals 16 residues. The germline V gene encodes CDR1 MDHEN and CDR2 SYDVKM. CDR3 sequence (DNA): TGTGCCAGCAGTTTACCCGGGACAGGGAATTTTTATGGCTACACCTTC. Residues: CASSLPGTGNFYGYTF.